The 21 T cell receptor beta chains below all came from one sample that was sequenced in a study of shared clonotypes between healthy human individuals. Here immunoSEQ multiplex PCR was the method, and the copy in TCRdb shows in-frame clones only, minus some. The repertoire has about a million clones, 77% of them found once; the top ten carry more than 0.85%. The sequencing sample was made of memory CD4+ T cells from PBMCs. As for subset: CD45RA-negative fraction. The receptors stem from a man aged 18 to 29 in good health. Some clones in this sample may be carry-over from other donors' samples.

The gene calls are TRBV5-1 and TRBJ2-5; 8 bases match TRBD2. Per germline, CDR1 SGHRS and CDR2 YFSETQ. V lost 0 bases and J lost 1; bases outside the gene matches: 5. This CDR3 is built from 16 residues. The CDR3 nucleotides are TGCGCCAGCAGCTTGGATCGCGGGAGGTCCCAAGAGACCCAGTACTTC. This encodes CASSLDRGRSQETQYF.

The J gene is TRBJ2-2, the V gene TRBV7-8, with 7 nucleotides matching TRBD1. The germline V gene encodes CDR1 SGHVS and CDR2 FQNEAQ. The CDR3 has 14 residues. V was clipped by 3 bases and J by 9 bases; unmatched bases: 7. The CDR3 loop reads CASSFGTGVRELFF. In DNA, the CDR3 is TGTGCCAGCAGCTTCGGCACAGGGGTCCGGGAGCTGTTTTTT.

On this clone itself: Different DNA sequences within this sample yield the same CDR3. The rearrangement links TRBV9 to TRBJ2-3; 10 positions match TRBD2. Germline CDR1 reads SGDLS; CDR2 reads YYNGEE. Trimming at V came to 2 bases and at J to 3 bases, leaving 3 bases not matched to a gene. The CDR3 runs 15 residues. The CDR3 loop is CASSVLAGVTDTQYF. The CDR3 bases are TGTGCCAGCAGCGTGCTAGCGGGAGTGACAGATACGCAGTATTTT.

This clone was counted a single time. The chain links TRBV2 to TRBJ2-3; possible D gene TRBD1, 6 bases. V was cut by 5 bases and J by 3 bases, with 12 bases left in between. Germline CDR1 SNHLY, CDR2 FYNNEI. The CDR3 contains 14 residues. CDR3 amino acids: CASSPEQGTDTQYF. Here the CDR3 DNA reads TGTGCCAGCAGTCCTGAACAGGGAACAGATACGCAGTATTTT.

J is TRBJ2-4 and V is TRBV7-9; D is undetermined. The V end lost 5 bases, the J end lost 2 bases, and 10 bases lay between the germline ends. The CDR3 covers 14 residues. Germline CDR1 is SEHNR and CDR2 is FQNEAQ (reference sequence). CDR3 region: CASSATASKNIQYF. The CDR3 region has the DNA TGTGCCAGCAGCGCGACGGCTTCCAAAAACATTCAGTACTTC.

V and J are TRBV6-6 and TRBJ1-2; D is perhaps TRBD1 (6 bases). CDR1 is MNHNY and CDR2 is SVGAGI in the germline V gene (reference sequence). The germline V and J ends were trimmed by 10 bases and 1 base, with 10 bases remaining between them. This CDR3 has 12 residues. CDR3 region: CATYRDNYGYTF. The CDR3 bases are TGTGCCACCTACAGGGATAACTATGGCTACACCTTC.

The rearrangement joins TRBV18 to TRBJ2-1, with TRBD2 matching over 11 bases. V lost 3 bases, J lost 8 bases, and 12 bases stayed unmatched. Per the germline V gene, CDR1 is KGHSH and CDR2 is LQKENI. CDR3 size: 17 residues. The CDR3 DNA reads as TGTGCCAGCTCACCCCCGTCCGGACTAGCGGGCTGGTATGAGCAGTTCTTC. It yields the protein CASSPPSGLAGWYEQFF.

This chain uses TRBV6-1 with TRBJ1-5; tentative D call: TRBD1 (6 bases). V was pared by 2 bases and J by 12 bases, with 23 bases between. The CDR3 is 16 amino acids. Per the germline V gene, CDR1 is MNHNS and CDR2 is SASEGT. The CDR3 bases are TGTGCCAGCAGTGAATTCGTTGCGGGAGGAGGGACAAACCAGCATTTT. Residues: CASSEFVAGGGTNQHF.

This sequence joins TRBV9 and TRBJ2-1; D gene ambiguous. The V and J ends lost 4 bases and 5 bases respectively, with 7 bases between them. Looked up from germline, CDR1 is SGDLS and CDR2 is YYNGEE. There are 12 residues in the CDR3. This CDR3 reads CASSTRDNEQFF. The CDR3 DNA reads TGTGCCAGCAGCACCCGGGACAATGAGCAGTTCTTC. Variable domain in full (rest from reference TRBV9 and TRBJ2-1): DSGVTQTPKHLITATGQRVTLRCSPRSGDLSVYWYQQSLDQGLQFLIQYYNGEERAKGNILERFSAQQFPDLHSELNLSSLELGDSALYFCASSTRDNEQFFGPGTRLTVL.

The rearrangement links TRBV28 to TRBJ1-4; no clear D gene. The germline V gene encodes CDR1 MDHEN and CDR2 SYDVKM. V was shortened by 7 bases and J by 10 bases, with 13 bases between the two germline ends. The CDR3 is 12 residues long. The CDR3 sequence: CASIGENAKLFF. In nucleotides, the CDR3 is TGTGCCAGCATTGGGGAGAACGCAAAACTGTTTTTT.

The chain joins TRBV20-1 to TRBJ2-2; no clear D gene. The germline V gene encodes CDR1 DFQATT and CDR2 SNEGSKA (reference sequence). The CDR3 has 11 amino acids. With 6 bases removed from V and 7 bases from J, the gap between germline ends came to 9 bases. DNA for the CDR3: TGCAGTGCAGTCAGGAGCGGGGAGCTGTTTTTT. It yields the protein CSAVRSGELFF.

This clone was detected only a few times. The chain carries TRBV7-9 and TRBJ1-5; perhaps TRBD1 as D (5 bases). The CDR3 is 18 amino acids. Between the trimmed V and J ends, which lost 3 bases and 6 bases, there was a span of 24 bases. Germline-derived CDR1 and CDR2 are SEHNR and FQNEAQ (reference sequence). CDR3 loop: CASSFYGGGGEMSQPQHF. CDR3 sequence (DNA): TGTGCCAGCAGCTTTTATGGAGGCGGAGGGGAAATGAGTCAGCCCCAGCATTTT.

The table lists this clone with a few counts. This chain connects TRBV2 to TRBJ1-5; possible D gene TRBD1, 6 bases. V lost 5 bases, J lost 0 bases, and 14 bases lay in between. The CDR3 covers 16 residues. The germline V gene encodes CDR1 SNHLY and CDR2 FYNNEI. CDR3 sequence: CASSRGGANSNQPQHF. CDR3 nucleotides: TGTGCCAGCAGTCGGGGGGGGGCAAATAGCAATCAGCCCCAGCATTTT.

A remark on this clone: In this CDR3 the conserved last residue, phenylalanine or tryptophan, is missing, so a read error is likely. It is unclear where the CDR3 begins or ends on the DNA, so no DNA is shown, and the CDR3 is as TCRdb lists it. The genes are TRBV11-2 and TRBJ2-7. Germline V gives CDR1 SGHAT, CDR2 FQNNGV. The CDR3 contains 12 residues when both ends are counted. The CDR3: CASSPGTAVLIL.

The chain couples TRBV2 to TRBJ2-2; 7 bases are a match to TRBD1. Germline V lookup: CDR1 SNHLY, CDR2 FYNNEI. The CDR3 consists of 15 residues. V dropped 11 bases and J dropped 5; count of bases not matched to a gene: 14. CDR3 protein: CAGKQGNEKTGELFF. CDR3 nucleotides: TGTGCCGGGAAACAGGGGAATGAGAAAACCGGGGAGCTGTTTTTT.

The chain combines TRBV28 with TRBJ1-3; D is ambiguous. This CDR3 comprises 12 residues. Deletions cut 0 bases from V and 4 bases from J, with 1 base between. Germline-derived CDR1 and CDR2 are MDHEN and SYDVKM. CDR3 sequence (DNA): TGTGCCAGCAGTTTATGGGGAAACACCATATATTTT. Its translation: CASSLWGNTIYF.

The DNA of the CDR3 is TGTGCCAGCAGTTTATGGACAGGGGTGAACACTGAAGCTTTCTTT. Translating gives CASSLWTGVNTEAFF. The rearrangement links TRBV28 to TRBJ1-1; 8 positions agree with TRBD1. V trimming: 0 bases; J trimming: 0 bases; junction bases outside the gene matches: 0. CDR3 length equals 15 residues. Germline CDR1 reads MDHEN; CDR2 reads SYDVKM.

In this sample, this clone turned up once. The chain has TRBV2 and TRBJ2-3, with D possibly TRBD1 on 5 matching bases. The V gene's germline CDR1 is SNHLY and CDR2 FYNNEI. The CDR3 is 15 residues long. V was pared by 1 base and J by 1 base, with 9 bases between. This chain's CDR3 is CASSEGQQGTDTQYF. The CDR3 DNA follows: TGTGCCAGCAGTGAAGGACAGCAGGGCACAGATACGCAGTATTTT.

The CDR3 sequence: CASTQYGLSGGMNTEAFF. In DNA, the CDR3 is TGTGCCAGTACCCAATATGGGCTGTCAGGGGGCATGAACACTGAAGCTTTCTTT. V and J are TRBV19 and TRBJ1-1; TRBD1 matches at 8 bases. CDR3 length: 18 residues. Germline CDR1 LNHDA, CDR2 SQIVND (reference sequence). The V and J ends lost 7 bases and 0 bases, in that order; junction bases with no gene match: 16.

The rearrangement uses TRBV28 and TRBJ1-3; maybe TRBD1 (5 bases). The CDR3 contains 16 residues. Trimming removed 6 bases at V and 2 bases at J, with 17 bases between. CDR1 MDHEN and CDR2 SYDVKM come from the germline V gene. The CDR3 bases are TGTGCCAGCAGCCGACCAGGGCCCGGACCTGGAAACACCATATATTTT. Encoded protein: CASSRPGPGPGNTIYF.

The rearrangement joins TRBV7-2 to TRBJ2-2; 14 bases agree with TRBD2. Germline trimming cut 3 bases from V and 4 bases from J; bases unmatched to any gene: 4. Germline CDR1 reads SGHTA; CDR2 reads FQGNSA. The CDR3 extends over 17 amino acids. CDR3 amino acids: CASSFLTSGRGTGELFF. The CDR3 coding sequence is TGTGCCAGCAGCTTCTTGACTAGCGGGAGGGGCACCGGGGAGCTGTTTTTT. Combining the CDR3 with reference TRBV7-2 and TRBJ2-2 gives the whole variable domain GAGVSQSPSNKVTEKGKDVELRCDPISGHTALYWYRQSLGQGLEFLIYFQGNSAPDKSGLPSDRFSAERTGGSVSTLTIQRTQQEDSAVYLCASSFLTSGRGTGELFFGEGSRLTVL.